Shown below are 28 T cell receptor beta chains from a single sample sequenced in a study of OX40 agonist ivuxolimab in advanced cancers. Clones were read by immunoSEQ multiplex PCR, and TCRdb kept only the in-frame ones, dropping some. The sample holds about 39,000 clones, approximately 90% seen once. This material consisted of CD4+ or CD8+ T cells sorted from blood, taken in a trial of the OX40 agonist ivuxolimab. All receptors derive from an adult with an advanced solid tumor such as melanoma, head and neck, liver or kidney cancer.

This chain uses TRBV7-2 with TRBJ2-5; D unclear. Trimming took 1 base from V and 5 from J, leaving 11 bases between them. From germline, CDR1 is SGHTA and CDR2 FQGNSA. CDR3 length equals 14 residues. CDR3 coding DNA: TGTGCCAGCAGCTTAGTTGGTAGTCTTGAGACCCAGTACTTC. It encodes CASSLVGSLETQYF.

The chain couples TRBV6-1 to TRBJ1-3; a weak D match, TRBD1 (6 bases). Trimming removed 6 bases at V and 0 bases at J, with 21 bases between. The CDR3 has 18 residues. From germline, CDR1 is MNHNS and CDR2 SASEGT. This CDR3 is CASSETRPGHSSGNTIYF. The CDR3 bases are TGTGCCAGCAGCGAAACCAGACCGGGACATAGCTCTGGAAACACCATATATTTT.

The chain joins TRBV15 to TRBJ2-7; TRBD1 agrees at 10 bases. Germline lookup yields CDR1 LNHNV and CDR2 YYDKDF (reference sequence). The V segment lost 0 bases and the J segment 5 bases; nucleotides outside the gene matches: 4. The CDR3 loop spans 15 amino acids. CDR3 sequence reads: CATSRDRDRGHEQYF. CDR3 coding DNA: TGTGCCACCAGCAGAGATCGAGACAGGGGGCACGAGCAGTACTTC.

The rearrangement links TRBV10-3 to TRBJ2-7; weak D call: TRBD2 (6 bases). V lost 9 bases, J lost 3 bases, and 15 bases lay in between. The CDR3 covers 13 residues. Germline assignment: CDR1 ENHRY and CDR2 SYGVKD. The CDR3 here is CAIESRRGYEQYF. The CDR3 coding sequence is TGTGCCATTGAGTCCCGGAGGGGCTACGAGCAGTACTTC.

The table lists this clone with a few counts. This chain joins TRBV19 and TRBJ1-2; 8 positions agree with TRBD1. CDR1 is LNHDA and CDR2 is SQIVND in the germline V gene (reference sequence). The CDR3 sequence is 13 residues long. J gave up 4 bases and V 9 bases, and 7 bases lay outside the gene matches. CDR3 loop: CASHRGEPYGYTF. CDR3 coding DNA: TGTGCCAGCCACAGGGGGGAACCCTATGGCTACACCTTC. The full variable domain, in which reference TRBV19 and TRBJ1-2 provide the parts outside the CDR3, is DGGITQSPKYLFRKEGQNVTLSCEQNLNHDAMYWYRQDPGQGLRLIYYSQIVNDFQKGDIAEGYSVSREKKESFPLTVTSAQKNPTAFYLCASHRGEPYGYTFGSGTRLTVV.

V is TRBV7-9 and J is TRBJ2-7; D is ambiguous. The CDR3 contains 13 residues. V was pared by 4 bases and J by 5 bases, with 12 bases between. Germline V gives CDR1 SEHNR, CDR2 FQNEAQ (reference sequence). CDR3 bases: TGTGCCAGCAGCTCGCCCCCCGGGCACGAGCAGTACTTC. The encoded protein is CASSSPPGHEQYF. Full variable domain (outside the CDR3, taken from reference TRBV7-9 and TRBJ2-7): DTGVSQNPRHKITKRGQNVTFRCDPISEHNRLYWYRQTLGQGPEFLTYFQNEAQLEKSRLLSDRFSAERPKGSFSTLEIQRTEQGDSAMYLCASSSPPGHEQYFGPGTRLTVT.

The chain is built from TRBV6-5 and TRBJ2-7; 11 nucleotides line up with TRBD2. Germline V gene data show CDR1 as MNHEY and CDR2 as SVGAGI. Trimming cost V 5 bases and J 4 bases; bases outside gene matches: 4. The CDR3 totals 14 residues. The CDR3 here is CASSLTSGEYEQYF. DNA for the CDR3: TGTGCCAGCAGTCTGACTAGCGGGGAGTACGAGCAGTACTTC.

The chain uses TRBV19 and TRBJ2-3, with 7 nucleotides matching TRBD2. Germline CDR1 and CDR2: LNHDA and SQIVND (reference sequence). This CDR3 is built from 15 residues. V shed 8 bases and J 5 bases; nucleotides not matched to a gene: 13. CDR3 nucleotide sequence: TGTGCCAGTGCCCCCTGGGGAGGGGACGTAGATACGCAGTATTTT. It translates to CASAPWGGDVDTQYF.

The rearrangement uses TRBV7-4 and TRBJ1-4; 10 positions agree with TRBD1. The junction had 12 bases not matched to a gene; V was cut back by 1 base and J by 7 bases. Germline values: CDR1 SGHVT, CDR2 SQSDAQ. The CDR3 contains 18 residues. CDR3 protein: CASSLEGTGEVRGEKLFF. The CDR3, as DNA: TGTGCCAGCAGCTTAGAGGGGACAGGGGAGGTTAGGGGTGAAAAACTGTTTTTT.

The J gene is TRBJ1-1, the V gene TRBV7-9; D is uncertain. This CDR3 has 11 amino acids. V dropped 0 bases and J dropped 11 bases, with 7 bases sitting between them. From germline, CDR1 is SEHNR and CDR2 FQNEAQ (reference sequence). The CDR3, as DNA: TGTGCCAGCAGCTTAGCCCTCGCGGCTTTCTTT. Translating it yields CASSLALAAFF.

The CDR3 DNA reads TGTGCCAGCAGCTTCGTAGCGGGAGGACCCTACGAGCAGTACTTC. It encodes CASSFVAGGPYEQYF. The chain uses TRBV7-6 and TRBJ2-7, with 10 bases matching TRBD2. The V and J ends lost 3 bases and 2 bases, in that order; junction bases with no gene match: 4. The CDR3 is made up of 15 amino acids. Germline V gene data show CDR1 as SGHVS and CDR2 as FNYEAQ.

This clone was recorded only once. CDR3 in amino acids: CASSFRPAGGNEQFF. Here the CDR3 DNA reads TGTGCCAGCAGTTTCCGGCCCGCTGGGGGAAATGAGCAGTTCTTC. The chain recombines TRBV28 with TRBJ2-1; D tentatively fits TRBD1 or TRBD2 (5 bases each). V was cut by 3 bases and J by 7 bases, with 16 bases left in between. CDR3 size: 15 residues. Germline assignment: CDR1 MDHEN and CDR2 SYDVKM.

This clone was picked up one time. The chain carries TRBV4-1 and TRBJ2-7; 9 bases match TRBD1. Losses at the gene ends were 4 bases for V and 5 bases for J; bases not matched to a gene: 3. The CDR3 totals 13 residues. Germline CDR1 and CDR2: MGHRA and YSYEKL. This chain's CDR3 is CASSRGTGNEQYF. The CDR3 nucleotides read TGCGCCAGCAGCCGAGGGACAGGGAACGAGCAGTACTTC.

The rearrangement uses TRBV19 and TRBJ2-3; D is ambiguous. This CDR3 spans 14 amino acids. Trimming took off 4 bases at V and 1 base at J, with 9 bases between the two ends. Germline lookup yields CDR1 LNHDA and CDR2 SQIVND (reference sequence). CDR3 bases: TGTGCCAGTAGTACCAACCTGGGCACAGATACGCAGTATTTT. Amino acid sequence: CASSTNLGTDTQYF.

The chain carries TRBV27 and TRBJ2-1; 10 bases line up with TRBD2. The CDR3 has 16 residues. V shed 8 bases and J 3 bases; nucleotides not matched to a gene: 10. Germline CDR1 is MNHEY and CDR2 is SMNVEV (reference sequence). The CDR3 sequence is CASGTAGTSDYNEQFF. DNA of the CDR3: TGTGCCAGCGGGACAGCCGGGACTAGCGACTACAATGAGCAGTTCTTC.

The chain couples TRBV9 to TRBJ2-3; unclear D gene. Germline values: CDR1 SGDLS, CDR2 YYNGEE. The CDR3 runs to 13 residues. The germline V and J ends were trimmed by 3 bases and 4 bases, with 9 bases remaining between them. CDR3 sequence: CASSALTADTQYF. DNA of the CDR3: TGTGCCAGCAGCGCCCTTACGGCAGATACGCAGTATTTT.

V is TRBV7-9 and J is TRBJ2-7, with TRBD2 as a possible D gene (5 bases). Trimming cost V 7 bases and J 5 bases, with 15 bases left between them. This CDR3 is built from 13 residues. Germline loops: CDR1 SEHNR, CDR2 FQNEAQ (reference sequence). The CDR3 sequence: CASTSPGGHEQYF. The CDR3 bases are TGTGCCAGCACATCTCCCGGCGGGCACGAGCAGTACTTC.

The genes are TRBV5-6 and TRBJ2-5; 7 bases match TRBD2. CDR1 is SGHDT and CDR2 is YYEEEE in the germline V gene. Trimming took 1 base from V and 4 from J; bases not matched to a gene: 7. This CDR3 has 15 residues. DNA of the CDR3: TGTGCCAGCAGCTTGAACGGTGGCGGGGGAGAGACCCAGTACTTC. Its translation is CASSLNGGGGETQYF.

The rearrangement joins TRBV19 to TRBJ2-2, with TRBD2 matching over 7 bases. The V and J ends lost 1 base and 2 bases, in that order; junction bases with no gene match: 13. The CDR3 runs to 19 residues. Germline lookup yields CDR1 LNHDA and CDR2 SQIVND (reference sequence). The CDR3 nucleotides read TGTGCCAGTAGTATAGGAGTCGGTCTAGCGGAGCCCAACACCGGGGAGCTGTTTTTT. Its translation: CASSIGVGLAEPNTGELFF.

This clone was recorded only once. The chain is built from TRBV28 and TRBJ2-1, with D maybe TRBD1 (6 bases). V was cut by 2 bases and J by 2 bases, with 10 bases left in between. Germline lookup yields CDR1 MDHEN and CDR2 SYDVKM. The CDR3 sequence is 15 residues long. CDR3 sequence: CASSLRGSPYNEQFF. The CDR3 DNA follows: TGTGCCAGCAGTTTAAGGGGGAGCCCCTACAATGAGCAGTTCTTC.

The chain joins TRBV5-3 to TRBJ2-7, with D possibly matching TRBD1 (6 bases). TRBV5-3 is designated an ORF whose function remains uncertain. The V end lost 4 bases, the J end lost 3 bases, and 17 bases lay between the germline ends. The length of the CDR3 is 15 residues. The CDR3: CARSQTRTDIYEQYF. CDR3 nucleotide sequence: TGTGCCAGAAGCCAAACTCGGACAGACATCTACGAGCAGTACTTC.

CDR3 sequence (DNA): TGTGCCAGCAGAAGTCACTACGAGCAGTACTTC. Its protein product is CASRSHYEQYF. This chain uses TRBV27 with TRBJ2-7; D ambiguous. This CDR3 is built from 11 residues. V shed 6 bases and J shed 3 bases, with 6 bases lying between them. Germline values: CDR1 MNHEY, CDR2 SMNVEV (reference sequence).

This chain joins TRBV5-1 and TRBJ2-7; D remains unclear. Germline V gene lookup returns CDR1 SGHRS and CDR2 YFSETQ. This CDR3 spans 13 amino acids. Deletions cut 2 bases from V and 3 bases from J, with 9 bases between. In DNA form, the CDR3 reads TGCGCCAGCAGCTTTTCTTCAGGCTACGAGCAGTACTTC. Protein: CASSFSSGYEQYF.

V is TRBV7-3 and J is TRBJ2-5, with D perhaps matching TRBD2 (6 bases). Deletions cut 2 bases from V and 0 bases from J, with 10 bases between. CDR1 and CDR2 (germline): SGHTA, FQGTGA. CDR3 size: 15 residues. CDR3 region: CASSLGLADQETQYF. CDR3 nucleotides: TGTGCCAGCAGCTTAGGCTTAGCGGACCAAGAGACCCAGTACTTC.

The chain combines TRBV4-3 with TRBJ2-6; D might be TRBD1 (5 bases). Germline V gene sequence: CDR1 LGHNA, CDR2 YSLEER. V lost 2 bases and J lost 0, with 14 bases in between. CDR3 length equals 18 residues. The CDR3 region is CASSQYQGAYSGANVLTF. In DNA, the CDR3 is TGCGCCAGCAGCCAATACCAAGGGGCCTACTCTGGGGCCAACGTCCTGACTTTC.

The chain recombines TRBV19 with TRBJ1-1, with TRBD1 as a possible D gene (5 bases). The CDR3 runs 14 residues. CDR1 and CDR2 from the germline V gene are LNHDA and SQIVND (reference sequence). Deletions cut 4 bases from V and 5 bases from J, with 14 bases between. CDR3 DNA sequence: TGTGCCAGTAGTACCGGGACGGGCCAGACTGAAGCTTTCTTT. This translates into CASSTGTGQTEAFF.

V gene TRBV19 combines with J gene TRBJ2-5, with 10 bases matching TRBD2. CDR1 LNHDA and CDR2 SQIVND come from the germline V gene (reference sequence). The CDR3 contains 10 residues. V lost 8 bases, J lost 13 bases, and 4 bases stayed unmatched. The CDR3 coding sequence is TGTGCCAGTGGGACTAGCGAGCGGTACTTC. This gives the protein CASGTSERYF.

This rearrangement joins TRBV11-3 to TRBJ2-5, with 11 bases fitting TRBD1. The end of the DNA is better explained by TRBJ2-7, so the J call may be wrong. The CDR3 has 15 amino acids. Germline V gene data show CDR1 as SGHNT and CDR2 as YENEEA. The chain's CDR3 is CASSPGTGGFYEQYF. CDR3 nucleotide sequence: TGTGCCAGCAGCCCAGGGACAGGGGGTTTCTACGAGCAGTACTTC.